The 16 T cell receptor beta chains below were found in one sample sequenced in a study of CD8 T cells in Susac syndrome. When the RNA was reverse transcribed, random hexamers were used with an input of roughly 0.45 to 1 ug. TCRdb redid the calling of the immunoSEQ multiplex PCR reads with MiXCR, one entry per CDR3 protein. The repertoire consists of just over 150,000 distinct CDR3 sequences, with around 96% occurring once and the leading ten covering roughly 0.16%. Sequenced input: CD4+ T cells from PBMCs. These receptors were collected from a human donor with Susac syndrome.

This sequence joins TRBV6-5 and TRBJ2-7; D remains ambiguous. Germline V gene lookup returns CDR1 MNHEY and CDR2 SVGAGI. The CDR3 has 14 amino acids. The V gene lost 7 bases and the J gene lost 3 bases, with 16 bases spanning the gap. As DNA, the CDR3 is TGTGCCAGCAAAAGCTCGAATCTCGGCTACGAGCAGTACTTC. As protein: CASKSSNLGYEQYF.

J is TRBJ2-2 and V is TRBV11-2; TRBD1 or TRBD2 may be the D gene (7 bases each). Germline loops: CDR1 SGHAT, CDR2 FQNNGV. The CDR3 is made up of 14 amino acids. V lost 7 bases and J lost 5, with 14 bases in between. CDR3 sequence reads: CASTRQGGTGELFF. CDR3 DNA: TGTGCCAGCACCCGACAGGGAGGGACCGGGGAGCTGTTTTTT.

The chain carries TRBV18 and TRBJ1-5; D is unclear. Germline CDR1 reads KGHSH; CDR2 reads LQKENI. Between the trimmed V and J ends, which lost 4 bases and 7 bases, there was a span of 11 bases. The CDR3 is 13 residues long. The CDR3 protein is CASSQHPRQPQHF. The CDR3 coding sequence is TGTGCCAGCTCACAACACCCTAGGCAGCCCCAGCATTTT.

This chain links TRBV5-1 with TRBJ1-2, with D possibly matching TRBD1 (6 bases). V was pared by 4 bases and J by 9 bases, with 16 bases between. The CDR3 totals 13 residues. The V gene's germline CDR1 is SGHRS and CDR2 YFSETQ. DNA for the CDR3: TGCGCCAGCAGCACGGACAGCCACGGGAGCTACACCTTC. It yields the protein CASSTDSHGSYTF.

V gene TRBV15 combines with J gene TRBJ1-6; D unresolved. The germline gives CDR1 LNHNV, CDR2 YYDKDF (reference sequence). The CDR3 loop spans 14 amino acids. V was trimmed by 7 bases and J by 10 bases, leaving 17 bases between them. The CDR3 protein is CATKERLLESPLHF. DNA of the CDR3: TGTGCCACCAAGGAACGCCTCCTTGAGTCACCCCTCCACTTT.

The gene calls are TRBV7-2 and TRBJ2-3; TRBD1 matches at 7 bases. The germline V gene has CDR1 SGHTA and CDR2 FQGNSA. V lost 5 bases to trimming and J lost 3 bases; unmatched junction nucleotides: 14. The CDR3 consists of 17 residues. In DNA, the CDR3 is TGTGCCAGCAGCACAAGGACAGGTTCGGGGACGACAGATACGCAGTATTTT. Amino acids: CASSTRTGSGTTDTQYF.

The chain has TRBV12-3 or TRBV12-4 and TRBJ2-5, with 9 bases fitting TRBD2. Germline trimming cut 4 bases from V and 10 bases from J; bases unmatched to any gene: 4. The CDR3 is 12 residues long. The CDR3 spells CASSSSGAGQYF. CDR3 bases: TGTGCCAGCAGTTCTAGCGGGGCGGGCCAGTACTTC.

This clonotype was recorded only once. The rearrangement joins TRBV14 to TRBJ1-4; TRBD1 is a possible D gene (6 bases). Per germline, CDR1 SGHDN and CDR2 FVKESK. The V gene lost 4 bases and the J gene lost 4 bases, with 13 bases spanning the gap. The CDR3 runs 15 residues. The CDR3, as DNA: TGTGCCAGCAGCCGGGAAGAAGGGGGTAATGAAAAACTGTTTTTT. Its protein is CASSREEGGNEKLFF.

The chain couples TRBV29-1 to TRBJ2-5; possible D gene TRBD2, 6 bases. The V end was cut by 5 bases, the J end by 5 bases, with 12 bases between. The CDR3 covers 12 residues. CDR1 and CDR2 (germline): SQVTM, ANQGSEA. The CDR3 loop reads CSVSGSGETQYF. DNA for the CDR3: TGCAGCGTTTCTGGCAGCGGGGAGACCCAGTACTTC.

This CDR3 is CASSPRQVNYGYTF. CDR3 bases: TGTGCCAGCAGCCCCCGACAGGTTAACTATGGCTACACCTTC. The V call is TRBV3-1, the J call TRBJ1-2, with TRBD1 as a possible D gene (6 bases). The germline V and J ends were trimmed by 4 bases and 1 base, with 10 bases remaining between them. This CDR3 spans 14 amino acids. The germline V gene encodes CDR1 LGHDT and CDR2 YNNKEL (reference sequence).

The chain recombines TRBV12-3 or TRBV12-4 with TRBJ2-5; D perhaps matches TRBD1 (5 bases). Trimming cost V 7 bases and J 5 bases, with 20 bases left between them. There are 15 residues in the CDR3. The CDR3 DNA follows: TGTGCCAGCACCCTTGGGAAGGGGTTGATTGAGACCCAGTACTTC. It specifies CASTLGKGLIETQYF.

The chain carries TRBV15 and TRBJ2-2, with TRBD2 matching 7 bases. Per germline, CDR1 LNHNV and CDR2 YYDKDF (reference sequence). This CDR3 region has 15 residues. V gave up 3 bases and J gave up 6 bases; unmatched junction bases: 7. The CDR3: CATSRGGVVAGELFF. In DNA, the CDR3 is TGTGCCACCAGCAGGGGAGGGGTTGTCGCCGGGGAGCTGTTTTTT.

The chain couples TRBV14 to TRBJ2-3, with 7 nucleotides matching TRBD1. The CDR3 is 16 residues long. The V gene's germline CDR1 is SGHDN and CDR2 FVKESK. Losses at the gene ends were 0 bases for V and 4 bases for J; bases not matched to a gene: 7. This chain's CDR3 is CASSQDWRTGSDTQYF. The CDR3 bases are TGTGCCAGCAGCCAAGATTGGAGGACAGGATCAGATACGCAGTATTTT.

The chain has TRBV5-1 and TRBJ1-1; maybe TRBD1 (6 bases). CDR1 and CDR2 from the germline V gene are SGHRS and YFSETQ. The CDR3 has 16 amino acids. Trimming pared 4 bases from V and 0 bases from J, leaving 16 bases between. The chain's CDR3 is CASSRGRGEVNTEAFF. The CDR3 bases are TGCGCCAGCAGCCGAGGGAGGGGGGAGGTGAACACTGAAGCTTTCTTT.

The chain employs TRBV2 and TRBJ1-1; no firm D call. Germline-derived CDR1 and CDR2 are SNHLY and FYNNEI. V was shortened by 3 bases and J by 3 bases, with 8 bases between the two germline ends. There are 13 residues in the CDR3. In DNA form, the CDR3 reads TGTGCCAGCAGTGAGTCAGAGGACACTGAAGCTTTCTTT. Translated, it gives CASSESEDTEAFF.

The chain has TRBV3-1 and TRBJ2-7, with D unresolved. V gave up 5 bases and J gave up 6 bases, with 11 bases separating them. The CDR3 covers 12 residues. CDR1 and CDR2 from the germline V gene are LGHDT and YNNKEL (reference sequence). DNA for the CDR3: TGTGCCAGCAGCTTGGAACCGAGCGAGCAGTACTTC. Translated, it gives CASSLEPSEQYF.